These T cell receptor beta chains were read from a single sample in a study of cytomegalovirus exposure and HLA in healthy donors. Libraries were prepared by immunoSEQ multiplex PCR; TCRdb keeps only in-frame clonotypes and omits some of them. Of more than 110,000 clones listed, about 80% are singletons. The sequenced sample was PBMCs. The receptors come from a male donor in good health and CMV-seronegative. The CDR3 runs from the conserved cysteine through the conserved F or W. Fields, in order: D gene, clone size, J gene, V gene, CDR3 protein, CDR3 DNA. The D gene is left open where the match is weak. Rows may omit the clone size; those that give it use once, few, many or a size class.

D gene: .
clone size: .
J gene: TRBJ2-1
V gene: TRBV15
CDR3 protein: CATSRDRGIPEQFF
CDR3 DNA: TGTGCCACCAGCAGAGATCGAGGGATCCCTGAGCAGTTCTTC

D gene: TRBD2
clone size: once
J gene: TRBJ2-5
V gene: TRBV10-2
CDR3 protein: CASGPGGETQYF
CDR3 DNA: TGCGCCAGCGGCCCGGGAGGGGAGACCCAGTACTTC

D gene: .
clone size: few
J gene: TRBJ2-6
V gene: TRBV19
CDR3 protein: CASSIVSLSGANVLTF
CDR3 DNA: TGTGCCAGTAGTATAGTTTCCCTCTCTGGGGCCAACGTCCTGACTTTC

D gene: TRBD2
clone size: .
J gene: TRBJ2-7
V gene: TRBV13
CDR3 protein: CASRFGTSGPYEQYF
CDR3 DNA: TGTGCCAGCAGGTTCGGGACTAGCGGGCCCTACGAGCAGTACTTC

D gene: TRBD1
clone size: once
J gene: TRBJ2-7
V gene: TRBV11-2
CDR3 protein: CASSSSGDSSYEQYF
CDR3 DNA: TGTGCCAGCAGCTCATCAGGGGACAGCTCCTACGAGCAGTACTTC

D gene: TRBD2
clone size: .
J gene: TRBJ2-1
V gene: TRBV10-1
CDR3 protein: CASSEGGGARNEQFF
CDR3 DNA: TGCGCCAGCAGTGAAGGCGGGGGGGCAAGGAATGAGCAGTTCTTC

D gene: .
clone size: .
J gene: TRBJ1-2
V gene: TRBV28
CDR3 protein: CASSPGVAYGYTF
CDR3 DNA: TGTGCCAGCAGTCCAGGGGTTGCCTATGGCTACACCTTC

D gene: .
clone size: .
J gene: TRBJ1-2
V gene: TRBV29-1
CDR3 protein: CSAYGYTF
CDR3 DNA: TGCAGCGCTTATGGCTACACCTTC

D gene: .
clone size: .
J gene: TRBJ1-6
V gene: TRBV7-9
CDR3 protein: CASSSSRSAGSPLHF
CDR3 DNA: TGTGCCAGCAGCTCCTCGAGGTCCGCCGGTTCACCCCTCCACTTT

D gene: .
clone size: .
J gene: TRBJ1-1
V gene: TRBV4-1
CDR3 protein: CASSRGQTTEAFF
CDR3 DNA: TGCGCCAGCAGCCGAGGACAGACGACTGAAGCTTTCTTT

D gene: TRBD1
clone size: .
J gene: TRBJ1-1
V gene: TRBV7-9
CDR3 protein: CASRKPGQGPEAFF
CDR3 DNA: TGTGCCAGCAGAAAACCGGGACAGGGCCCTGAAGCTTTCTTT

D gene: .
clone size: .
J gene: TRBJ2-3
V gene: TRBV29-1
CDR3 protein: CSVAPQDTQYF
CDR3 DNA: TGCAGCGTTGCCCCCCAAGATACGCAGTATTTT